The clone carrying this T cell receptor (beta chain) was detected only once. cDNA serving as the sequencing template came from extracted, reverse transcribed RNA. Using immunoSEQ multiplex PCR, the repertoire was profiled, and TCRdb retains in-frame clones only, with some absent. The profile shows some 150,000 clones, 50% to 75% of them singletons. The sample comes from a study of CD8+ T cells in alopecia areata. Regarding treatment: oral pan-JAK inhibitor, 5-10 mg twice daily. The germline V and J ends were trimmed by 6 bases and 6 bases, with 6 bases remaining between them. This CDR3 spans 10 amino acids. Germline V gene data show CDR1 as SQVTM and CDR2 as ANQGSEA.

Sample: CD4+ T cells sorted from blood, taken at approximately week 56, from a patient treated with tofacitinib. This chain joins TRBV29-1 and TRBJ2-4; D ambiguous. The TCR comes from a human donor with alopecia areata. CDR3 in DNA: TGCAGCGTCTTTCTAAACATTCAGTACTTC. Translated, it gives CSVFLNIQYF.